The clone carrying this T cell receptor (beta chain) was recorded a few times. This entry belongs to a study of blood T cells in healthy people across ages. Together with a sample-barcoded 5' primer, a J-beta primer mix was included in a second PCR lasting roughly 6 to 12 cycles. TCRdb re-called the 5' RACE reads with MiXCR, one entry per CDR3 protein. The sample has about 1.8 million distinct CDR3 sequences; roughly 49% are singletons. This CDR3 contains 13 residues. The germline V gene has CDR1 SGHTA and CDR2 FQGNSA. The clonotype comes from a woman in her 40s in good health. The chain couples TRBV7-2 to TRBJ2-7; D call uncertain. The DNA end is more similar to TRBJ2-5, so the J call may be wrong. Sequenced material: blood. The CDR3 loop reads CASSPRRFQTQYF. The DNA for the CDR3 is TGTGCCAGCAGCCCCCGACGGTTTCAGACCCAGTACTTC.